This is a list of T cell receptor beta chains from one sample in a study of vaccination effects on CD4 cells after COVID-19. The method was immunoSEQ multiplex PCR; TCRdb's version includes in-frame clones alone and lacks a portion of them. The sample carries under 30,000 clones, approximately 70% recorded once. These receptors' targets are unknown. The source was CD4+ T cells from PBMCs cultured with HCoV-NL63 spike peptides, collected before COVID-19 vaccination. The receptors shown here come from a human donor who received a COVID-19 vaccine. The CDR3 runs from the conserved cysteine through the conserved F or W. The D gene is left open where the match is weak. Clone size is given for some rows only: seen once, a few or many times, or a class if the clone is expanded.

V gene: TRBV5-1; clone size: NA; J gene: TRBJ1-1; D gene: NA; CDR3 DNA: TGCGCCAGCAGCTCCGGGACGACGAACACTGAAGCTTTCTTT; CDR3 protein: CASSSGTTNTEAFF
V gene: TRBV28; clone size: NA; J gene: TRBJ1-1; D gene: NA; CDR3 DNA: TGTGCCAGCAGTTTCTTAGGGGTTGCTGAAGCTTTCTTT; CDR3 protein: CASSFLGVAEAFF
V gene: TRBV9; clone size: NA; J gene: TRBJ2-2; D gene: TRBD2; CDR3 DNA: TGTGCCAGCAGCCTGCGGTCCACTAGCGGGAGGGCCTCAGGGGAGCTGTTTTTT; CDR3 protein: CASSLRSTSGRASGELFF
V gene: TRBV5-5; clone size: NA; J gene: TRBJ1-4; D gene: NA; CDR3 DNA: TGTGCCAGCAGCTTGGGAGGGGTTTTAATCGCCAATGAAAAACTGTTTTTT; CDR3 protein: CASSLGGVLIANEKLFF
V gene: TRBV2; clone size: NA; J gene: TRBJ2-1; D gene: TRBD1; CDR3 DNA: TGTGCCAGCAGTCGGGACAGCAATGAGCAGTTCTTC; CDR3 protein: CASSRDSNEQFF
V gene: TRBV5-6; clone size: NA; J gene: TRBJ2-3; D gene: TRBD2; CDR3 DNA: TGTGCCAGCAGCCCCGGGACTAGCGGGACCCGCGGAGATACGCAGTATTTT; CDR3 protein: CASSPGTSGTRGDTQYF
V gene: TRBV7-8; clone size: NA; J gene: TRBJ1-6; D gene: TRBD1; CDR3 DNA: TGTGCCAGCAGCTTTGGACAGGGAACTTCACCCCTCCACTTT; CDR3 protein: CASSFGQGTSPLHF
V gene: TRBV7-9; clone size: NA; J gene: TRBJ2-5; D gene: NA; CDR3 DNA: TGTGCCAGCTCCCGCCAACAGACCCAGTACTTC; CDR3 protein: CASSRQQTQYF
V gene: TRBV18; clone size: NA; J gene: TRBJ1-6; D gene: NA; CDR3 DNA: TGTGCCAGCTCCCCCGGGTCGGGGGGCGGTTCACCCCTCCACTTT; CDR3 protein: CASSPGSGGGSPLHF
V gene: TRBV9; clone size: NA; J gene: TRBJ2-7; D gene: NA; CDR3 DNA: TGTGCCAGCAGCGTAGGTCCAGGGTCCTACGAGCAGTACTTC; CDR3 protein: CASSVGPGSYEQYF
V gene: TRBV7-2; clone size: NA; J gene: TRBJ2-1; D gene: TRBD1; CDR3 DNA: TGTGCCAGCAGCTTAGTACAAGTCGGACAGGGGGCGGGCAATGAGCAGTTCTTC; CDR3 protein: CASSLVQVGQGAGNEQFF
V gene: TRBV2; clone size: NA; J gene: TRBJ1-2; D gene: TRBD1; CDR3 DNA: TGTGCCAGCAGGTTAACAGGGGGCTATGGCTACACCTTC; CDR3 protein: CASRLTGGYGYTF
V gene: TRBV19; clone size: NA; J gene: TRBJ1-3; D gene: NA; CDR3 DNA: TGTGCCAGTAGTATCGGGAGGCCTGGAAACACCATATATTTT; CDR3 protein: CASSIGRPGNTIYF
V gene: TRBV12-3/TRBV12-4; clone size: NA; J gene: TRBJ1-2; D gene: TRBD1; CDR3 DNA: TGTGCCAGCAGCCCCGGGACAGGGAATGGCTACACCTTC; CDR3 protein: CASSPGTGNGYTF
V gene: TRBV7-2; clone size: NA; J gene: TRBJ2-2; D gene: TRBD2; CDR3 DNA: TGTGCCAGCAGCCCACTGGGACTAGCGGGGGGCCTCAACACCGGGGAGCTGTTTTTT; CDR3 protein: CASSPLGLAGGLNTGELFF
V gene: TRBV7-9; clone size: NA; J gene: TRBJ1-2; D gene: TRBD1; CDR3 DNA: TGTGCCAGCAGCCCTGACAGGGGGGGCTACACCTTC; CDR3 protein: CASSPDRGGYTF
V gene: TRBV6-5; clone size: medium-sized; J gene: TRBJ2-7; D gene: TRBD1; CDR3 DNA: TGTGCCAGCACAGGTGACAGGGACTACGAGCAGTACTTC; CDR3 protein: CASTGDRDYEQYF
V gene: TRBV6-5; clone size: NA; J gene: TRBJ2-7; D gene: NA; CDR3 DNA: TGTGCCAGCAGCCTTCTAGGGCAGAACTACGAGCAGTACTTC; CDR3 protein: CASSLLGQNYEQYF
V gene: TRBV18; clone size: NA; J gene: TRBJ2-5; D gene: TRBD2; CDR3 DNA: TGTGCCAGCTCACCCCTTAACATCCGGGAGGAGGGTGAGACCCAGTACTTC; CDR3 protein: CASSPLNIREEGETQYF
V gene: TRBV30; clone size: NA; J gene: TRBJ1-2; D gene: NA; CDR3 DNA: TGTGCCTGTAGGACGGTAGCTAACTATGGCTACACCTTC; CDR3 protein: CACRTVANYGYTF
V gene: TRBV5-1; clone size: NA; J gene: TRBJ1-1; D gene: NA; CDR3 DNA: TGCGCCAGCAGCTTGGCCGGCCCCCCTGAAGCTTTCTTT; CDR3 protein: CASSLAGPPEAFF
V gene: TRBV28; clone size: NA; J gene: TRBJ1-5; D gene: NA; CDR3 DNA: TGTGCCAGCCGTCATGGGGGGGGCTTTAGTCAGCCCCAGCATTTT; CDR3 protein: CASRHGGGFSQPQHF
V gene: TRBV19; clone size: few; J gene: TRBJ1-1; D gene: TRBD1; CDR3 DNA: TGTGCCAGTAGACACAGGGGGGCGAACACTGAAGCTTTCTTT; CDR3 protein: CASRHRGANTEAFF
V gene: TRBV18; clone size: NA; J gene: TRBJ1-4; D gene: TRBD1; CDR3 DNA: TGTGCCAGCTCACCACTCGGGATAGACAGGGGCCCCCCAGAAAAACTGTTTTTT; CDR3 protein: CASSPLGIDRGPPEKLFF
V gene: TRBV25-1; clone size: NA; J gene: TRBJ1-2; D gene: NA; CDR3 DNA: TGTGCCAGCAGTGGGGGATATGGCTACACCTTC; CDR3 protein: CASSGGYGYTF
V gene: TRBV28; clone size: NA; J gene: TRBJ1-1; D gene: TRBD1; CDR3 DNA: TGTGCCAGCAGTCCCTCCGGGACAGGGGAAGGAACTGAAGCTTTCTTT; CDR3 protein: CASSPSGTGEGTEAFF
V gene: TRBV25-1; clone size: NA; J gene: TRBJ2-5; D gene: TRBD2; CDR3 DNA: TGTGCCAGCAGTTTGACTAGCGGGGGTAAAGAGACCCAGTACTTC; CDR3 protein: CASSLTSGGKETQYF
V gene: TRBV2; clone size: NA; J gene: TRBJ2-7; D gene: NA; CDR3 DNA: TGTGCCAGCAGTGTGGCGGGGCGTAGGAAGTACTTC; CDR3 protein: CASSVAGRRKYF
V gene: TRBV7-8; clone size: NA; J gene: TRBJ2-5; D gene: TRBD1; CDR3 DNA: TGTGCCAGCAGCTCTGGACAGGGAAGGGGGCAAGAGACCCAGTACTTC; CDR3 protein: CASSSGQGRGQETQYF
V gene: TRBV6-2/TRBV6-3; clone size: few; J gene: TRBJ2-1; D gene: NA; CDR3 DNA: TGTGCCAGCAGCAGGGACTCCCGGTCGCCTTACAATGAGCAGTTCTTC; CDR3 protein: CASSRDSRSPYNEQFF
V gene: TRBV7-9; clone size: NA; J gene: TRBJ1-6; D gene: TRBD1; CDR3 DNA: TGTGCCAGCAGCTTAGTCTTGGGACAGGGACAACGCCTCCACTTT; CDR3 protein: CASSLVLGQGQRLHF
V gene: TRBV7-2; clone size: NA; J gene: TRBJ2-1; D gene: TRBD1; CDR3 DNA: TGTGCCAGCAGCTTACAAACCGGGACAGGGGACTACAATGAGCAGTTCTTC; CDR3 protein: CASSLQTGTGDYNEQFF
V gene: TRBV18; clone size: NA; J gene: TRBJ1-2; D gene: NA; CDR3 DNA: TGTGCCAGCTCACCCCCTACTTTGAATGGCTACACCTTC; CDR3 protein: CASSPPTLNGYTF
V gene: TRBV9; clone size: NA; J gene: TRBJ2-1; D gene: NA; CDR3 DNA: TGTGCCAGCAGCGTCGAGGACCTCGCCTACAATGAGCAGTTCTTC; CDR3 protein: CASSVEDLAYNEQFF
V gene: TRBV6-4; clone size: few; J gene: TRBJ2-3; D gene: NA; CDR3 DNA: TGTGCCAGCAGTGACTTGGGGGGAAGCACAGATACGCAGTATTTT; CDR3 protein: CASSDLGGSTDTQYF
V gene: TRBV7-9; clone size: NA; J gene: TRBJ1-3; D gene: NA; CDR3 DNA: TGTGCCAGCAGCCGGGACGGCGGGGCCTCTGGAAACACCATATATTTT; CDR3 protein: CASSRDGGASGNTIYF